A single sample is the source of the 9 T cell receptor beta chains below, sequenced in a study of shared clonotypes between healthy human individuals. Naive CD8 isolation took CD45RO-negative cells positively selected for CCR7 and excluded terminally differentiated effector memory CD45RA+ cells. The method was immunoSEQ multiplex PCR; TCRdb's version includes in-frame clones alone and lacks a portion of them. This sample has 560,000 or so clones, with 95% to 97% found just once. The material sequenced was naive CD8+ T cells sorted from blood. The receptors were gathered from a woman in her twenties or thirties in good health.

The CDR3 protein is CASAPGAPGLGAADTQYF. CDR3 bases: TGTGCCAGCGCCCCGGGGGCCCCCGGACTAGGAGCCGCAGATACGCAGTATTTT. The V gene is TRBV9, the J gene TRBJ2-3; D perhaps matches TRBD2 (7 bases). The V end lost 7 bases, the J end lost 4 bases, and 28 bases lay between the germline ends. The CDR3 has 18 residues. Germline V gives CDR1 SGDLS, CDR2 YYNGEE.

This sequence joins TRBV6-6 and TRBJ2-7, with 9 bases lining up with TRBD1. The CDR3 is 15 residues long. J was trimmed by 2 bases and V by 6 bases; bases with no gene match: 8. CDR1 MNHNY and CDR2 SVGAGI come from the germline V gene (reference sequence). CDR3 in amino acids: CASRDRGVSPYEQYF. The CDR3 nucleotides are TGTGCCAGCAGGGACAGGGGCGTAAGCCCCTACGAGCAGTACTTC.

The chain carries TRBV4-1 and TRBJ1-2; 9 positions agree with TRBD1. V lost 4 bases to trimming and J lost 0 bases; unmatched junction nucleotides: 3. Germline V lookup: CDR1 MGHRA, CDR2 YSYEKL. The CDR3 length is 15 residues. CDR3 sequence reads: CASSPGQGSNYGYTF. The CDR3 coding sequence is TGCGCCAGCAGCCCTGGACAGGGGTCTAACTATGGCTACACCTTC.

V usage is TRBV2 and J usage is TRBJ2-1; 8 bases are shared with TRBD2. V was pared by 5 bases and J by 9 bases, with 9 bases of the junction left unmatched. The CDR3 covers 14 residues. Germline values: CDR1 SNHLY, CDR2 FYNNEI. The CDR3 protein is CASSHKSGGAEQFF. The CDR3 DNA sequence: TGTGCCAGCAGTCATAAGTCGGGGGGGGCTGAGCAGTTCTTC.

The chain joins TRBV7-9 to TRBJ1-4; D not resolved. V was trimmed by 5 bases and J by 8 bases, leaving 9 bases between them. This CDR3 is 12 amino acids long. Germline CDR1 SEHNR, CDR2 FQNEAQ (reference sequence). The CDR3 nucleotides read TGTGCCAGCAGCCCCTCGACCGAAAAACTGTTTTTT. It is translated as CASSPSTEKLFF.

In this sample, this clone turned up a few times. The chain couples TRBV19 to TRBJ2-2; the D is unclear. Deletions cut 3 bases from V and 4 bases from J, with 6 bases between. Germline CDR1 is LNHDA and CDR2 is SQIVND (reference sequence). CDR3 length: 13 residues. CDR3 in amino acids: CASSIPVTGELFF. DNA of the CDR3: TGTGCCAGTAGTATCCCCGTCACCGGGGAGCTGTTTTTT. Full variable domain (missing parts from reference TRBV19 and TRBJ2-2): DGGITQSPKYLFRKEGQNVTLSCEQNLNHDAMYWYRQDPGQGLRLIYYSQIVNDFQKGDIAEGYSVSREKKESFPLTVTSAQKNPTAFYLCASSIPVTGELFFGEGSRLTVL.

V gene TRBV29-1 combines with J gene TRBJ2-1; D perhaps matches TRBD2 (6 bases). The CDR3 contains 14 residues. The V end was cut by 6 bases, the J end by 2 bases, with 14 bases between. Germline CDR1 is SQVTM and CDR2 is ANQGSEA. As DNA, the CDR3 is TGCAGCGTGGAGGGGAGCGGCACCTACAATGAGCAGTTCTTC. This sequence encodes CSVEGSGTYNEQFF.

The chain links TRBV12-5 to TRBJ2-1, with TRBD2 matching 7 bases. CDR3 size: 15 residues. V shed 1 base and J 3 bases; nucleotides not matched to a gene: 3. The germline V gene encodes CDR1 LGHNT and CDR2 FRNRAP. CDR3 sequence: CASGLGAGLYNEQFF. CDR3 nucleotide sequence: TGTGCTAGTGGTTTGGGAGCGGGACTCTACAATGAGCAGTTCTTC.

This clone was observed once. V usage is TRBV5-4 and J usage is TRBJ1-2; D not resolved. Germline values: CDR1 SGHNT, CDR2 YYREEE (reference sequence). This CDR3 is built from 12 residues. Trimming cost V 4 bases and J 8 bases, with 12 bases left between them. CDR3 loop: CASSGEGWGYTF. The CDR3 nucleotides are TGTGCCAGCAGCGGGGAGGGTTGGGGCTACACCTTC.